This note documents a single T cell receptor beta chain sequence. Antigen specificity is unknown. The data were taken from a study of blood T cells in healthy people across ages. General study points: Naive CD4+ cells and diversity were both higher in long-lived donors than in aged donors. The unknown donor CMV status may have confounded expanded clonotype changes.

Trimming removed 4 bases at V and 3 bases at J, with 9 bases between. Germline V gene lookup returns CDR1 SQVTM and CDR2 ANQGSEA. This CDR3 has 12 residues. Through a sample-barcoded 5' primer and a J-beta primer mix, a second PCR was run for 7 to 11 cycles. TCRdb reanalysed the 5' RACE reads using MiXCR and keeps one entry per CDR3 protein. The repertoire includes about 640,000 distinct CDR3 sequences, roughly three fifths of them detected once, and over 35% sits in the top ten. This chain joins TRBV29-1 and TRBJ1-2; D is perhaps TRBD1 (6 bases). Sample: blood. The clonotype originates from a man aged 60 to 75 in good health. CDR3 bases: TGCAGCGTTGTCAGGGGCGACTATGGCTACACCTTC. Amino acids: CSVVRGDYGYTF.